This record looks at one TCR beta chain sequence and its context. What it binds is unknown. Here immunoSEQ multiplex PCR was the method, and the copy in TCRdb shows in-frame clones only, minus some. Among about 200,000 clones listed, around 90% were seen once. The CDR3 runs 16 residues. V shed 6 bases and J shed 4 bases, with 18 bases lying between them. Per the germline V gene, CDR1 is MNHEY and CDR2 is SMNVEV (reference sequence). This sample is drawn from a study of T cell responses to AZD1222 COVID-19 vaccine. Findings of the study overall: Repertoire sampling happened only post peak T cell response.

Here the sequenced sample was peripheral blood, taken on day 0 of AZD1222 vaccination. This receptor was identified in an adult in good health. This rearrangement joins TRBV27 to TRBJ2-2; tentative D call: TRBD1 (6 bases). This CDR3 is CASSPWPGESTGELFF. CDR3 sequence (DNA): TGTGCCAGCAGCCCATGGCCAGGGGAGAGCACCGGGGAGCTGTTTTTT.